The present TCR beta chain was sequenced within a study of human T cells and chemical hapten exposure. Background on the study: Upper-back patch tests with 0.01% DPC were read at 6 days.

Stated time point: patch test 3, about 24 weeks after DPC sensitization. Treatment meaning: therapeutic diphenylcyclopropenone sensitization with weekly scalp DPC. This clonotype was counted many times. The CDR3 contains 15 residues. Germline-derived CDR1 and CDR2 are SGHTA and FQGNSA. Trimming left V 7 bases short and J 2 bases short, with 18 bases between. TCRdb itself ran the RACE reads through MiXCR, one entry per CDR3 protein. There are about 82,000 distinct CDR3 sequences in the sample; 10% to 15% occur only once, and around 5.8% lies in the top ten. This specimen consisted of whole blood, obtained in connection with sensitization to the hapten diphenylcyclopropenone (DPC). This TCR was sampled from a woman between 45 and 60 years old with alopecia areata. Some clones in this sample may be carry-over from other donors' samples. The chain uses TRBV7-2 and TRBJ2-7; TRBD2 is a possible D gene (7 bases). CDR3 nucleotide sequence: TGTGCCAGCACTACAGTAGGGGGGGGAGCCTACGAGCAGTACTTC. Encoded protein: CASTTVGGGAYEQYF.